This is a list of T cell receptor beta chains from one sample in a study of blood T cells in healthy people across ages. TCRdb passed the 5' RACE reads through MiXCR, listing each CDR3 protein once. The repertoire has about 1.8 million distinct CDR3 sequences, approximately 50% of them found once; the top ten carry approximately 2%. The material sequenced was blood. Receptors were obtained from a woman between 40 and 55 years old in good health. Both conserved end residues are part of each CDR3. The order of the fields is clone size, J gene, V gene, CDR3 length, D gene, CDR3 DNA, CDR3 protein. A D gene is named only where the DNA matches it firmly. Rows give clone size only sometimes, using once, few, many, or a class for an expanded clone.

clone_size: few; j_call: TRBJ2-1; v_call: TRBV20-1; cdr3_length: 14; d_call: -; cdr3_nt: TGCAGTGCTAGCGGGGGACCTCCCTACAATGAGCAGTTCTTC; cdr3_aa: CSASGGPPYNEQFF
clone_size: once; j_call: TRBJ2-7; v_call: TRBV27; cdr3_length: 14; d_call: TRBD1; cdr3_nt: TGTGCCAGCAGATGGGACAGAGGTGTCCGCGAGCAGTACTTC; cdr3_aa: CASRWDRGVREQYF
clone_size: few; j_call: TRBJ1-2; v_call: TRBV13; cdr3_length: 14; d_call: -; cdr3_nt: TGTGCCAGCAGCTTGTGGGGGGACTCTCGTAGCTACACCTTC; cdr3_aa: CASSLWGDSRSYTF
clone_size: -; j_call: TRBJ2-7; v_call: TRBV7-2; cdr3_length: 15; d_call: -; cdr3_nt: TGTGCCAGCAGCTACCAACGGGGTAGCTCCTACGAGCAGTACTTC; cdr3_aa: CASSYQRGSSYEQYF
clone_size: -; j_call: TRBJ2-7; v_call: TRBV4-1; cdr3_length: 16; d_call: -; cdr3_nt: TGCGCCAGCAGCCAAGTTCCGACAGAGAGGAAGGGGGAGCAGTACTTC; cdr3_aa: CASSQVPTERKGEQYF
clone_size: -; j_call: TRBJ2-4; v_call: TRBV7-2; cdr3_length: 14; d_call: -; cdr3_nt: TGTGCCAGCCGGAAAGAGGAGGCCAAAAACATTCAGTACTTC; cdr3_aa: CASRKEEAKNIQYF
clone_size: -; j_call: TRBJ2-5; v_call: TRBV4-2; cdr3_length: 13; d_call: -; cdr3_nt: TGTGCCAGCAGCCAAGAGTGGGAAGAGACCCAGTACTTC; cdr3_aa: CASSQEWEETQYF
clone_size: -; j_call: TRBJ1-2; v_call: TRBV5-1; cdr3_length: 15; d_call: TRBD1; cdr3_nt: TGCGCCAGCAGCCCTGCTTGGAAGGGGGCTTTTGGCTACACCTTC; cdr3_aa: CASSPAWKGAFGYTF
clone_size: -; j_call: TRBJ1-2; v_call: TRBV20-1; cdr3_length: 11; d_call: TRBD1; cdr3_nt: TGCAGTCCGGACAGGACGGACGGCTACACCTTC; cdr3_aa: CSPDRTDGYTF
clone_size: -; j_call: TRBJ2-7; v_call: TRBV10-1; cdr3_length: 15; d_call: TRBD2; cdr3_nt: TGCGCCAGCAGTGAGTCGGCTAGCGGATTCTACGAGCAGTACTTC; cdr3_aa: CASSESASGFYEQYF
clone_size: few; j_call: TRBJ2-1; v_call: TRBV5-1; cdr3_length: 11; d_call: -; cdr3_nt: TGCGCCAGCAGCTGGACGGGGGAGCAGTTCTTC; cdr3_aa: CASSWTGEQFF
clone_size: -; j_call: TRBJ2-5; v_call: TRBV3-1; cdr3_length: 15; d_call: -; cdr3_nt: TGTGCCAGCAGCCAGGGTGGAACGGGGGTAGAGACCCAGTACTTC; cdr3_aa: CASSQGGTGVETQYF
clone_size: -; j_call: TRBJ1-1; v_call: TRBV2; cdr3_length: 10; d_call: -; cdr3_nt: TGTGCCAGCAGGGGGTCTGAAGCTTTCTTT; cdr3_aa: CASRGSEAFF
clone_size: many; j_call: TRBJ2-5; v_call: TRBV7-7; cdr3_length: 14; d_call: -; cdr3_nt: TGTGCTAGCAGCCAAACAGGGTCTCGAGAGACCCAGTACTTC; cdr3_aa: CASSQTGSRETQYF
clone_size: -; j_call: TRBJ1-4; v_call: TRBV4-3; cdr3_length: 17; d_call: -; cdr3_nt: TGCGCCAGCAGCCAAGACGGGCGGCGCCCCATTAATGAAAAACTGTTTTTT; cdr3_aa: CASSQDGRRPINEKLFF
clone_size: -; j_call: TRBJ2-3; v_call: TRBV20-1; cdr3_length: 14; d_call: -; cdr3_nt: TGCAGCCCACCCGCTTCGTGGGGGGCAGATACGCAGTATTTT; cdr3_aa: CSPPASWGADTQYF
clone_size: once; j_call: TRBJ1-3; v_call: TRBV5-1; cdr3_length: 16; d_call: -; cdr3_nt: TGCGCCAGCAGCTCGGACGGCAGCTTCTCTGGAAACACCATATATTTT; cdr3_aa: CASSSDGSFSGNTIYF
clone_size: few; j_call: TRBJ2-1; v_call: TRBV20-1; cdr3_length: 14; d_call: -; cdr3_nt: TGCAGTGCTAGTCGGGCGGGCCCTTACAATGAGCAGTTCTTC; cdr3_aa: CSASRAGPYNEQFF
clone_size: -; j_call: TRBJ2-4; v_call: TRBV11-3; cdr3_length: 17; d_call: -; cdr3_nt: TGTGCCAGCAGCTCGGGACGTACTTTACTAGCCAAAAACATTCAGTACTTC; cdr3_aa: CASSSGRTLLAKNIQYF
clone_size: -; j_call: TRBJ2-7; v_call: TRBV15; cdr3_length: 15; d_call: -; cdr3_nt: TGTGCCACCAGCATTCTGGGCCGAGCGGAGGACGAGCAGTACTTC; cdr3_aa: CATSILGRAEDEQYF
clone_size: -; j_call: TRBJ1-2; v_call: TRBV10-3; cdr3_length: 12; d_call: -; cdr3_nt: TGTGCCATCAGTGAGTCGGGAAGGAGCTACACCTTC; cdr3_aa: CAISESGRSYTF
clone_size: -; j_call: TRBJ2-1; v_call: TRBV3-1; cdr3_length: 13; d_call: -; cdr3_nt: TGTGCCAGCAGCCAAGATGTGACGAATGAGCAGTTCTTC; cdr3_aa: CASSQDVTNEQFF
clone_size: few; j_call: TRBJ2-3; v_call: TRBV5-1; cdr3_length: 16; d_call: -; cdr3_nt: TGCGCCAGCAGCTGGAAGGGGACTGGTGGGACAGATACGCAGTATTTT; cdr3_aa: CASSWKGTGGTDTQYF
clone_size: -; j_call: TRBJ2-1; v_call: TRBV20-1; cdr3_length: 15; d_call: TRBD2; cdr3_nt: TGCAGTGCTAGAGATCCGGGACTACCTCCTGGTGAGCAGTTCTTC; cdr3_aa: CSARDPGLPPGEQFF
clone_size: few; j_call: TRBJ2-3; v_call: TRBV7-2; cdr3_length: 15; d_call: TRBD2; cdr3_nt: TGTGCCAGCAGCTTTCCGGGGGGGCAGGCAGATACGCAGTATTTT; cdr3_aa: CASSFPGGQADTQYF
clone_size: once; j_call: TRBJ1-2; v_call: TRBV4-2; cdr3_length: 13; d_call: -; cdr3_nt: TGTGCCAGCAGCCAAGAGGAGATGTATGGCTACACCTTC; cdr3_aa: CASSQEEMYGYTF
clone_size: many; j_call: TRBJ2-4; v_call: TRBV12-3/TRBV12-4; cdr3_length: 15; d_call: TRBD2; cdr3_nt: TGTGCCAGCAGTCCCGGGACTAGCGGGGGGAGGGAGCAGTACTTC; cdr3_aa: CASSPGTSGGREQYF
clone_size: -; j_call: TRBJ2-5; v_call: TRBV28; cdr3_length: 15; d_call: -; cdr3_nt: TGTGCCAGCAGTTTTGGTAGGGGGGCCGGAGAGACCCAGTACTTC; cdr3_aa: CASSFGRGAGETQYF
clone_size: -; j_call: TRBJ2-3; v_call: TRBV7-6; cdr3_length: 16; d_call: TRBD2; cdr3_nt: TGTGCCAGCAGCTTAGAGAGCGGGGGGGCCCCAGATACGCAGTATTTT; cdr3_aa: CASSLESGGAPDTQYF
clone_size: -; j_call: TRBJ2-1; v_call: TRBV7-3; cdr3_length: 15; d_call: -; cdr3_nt: TGTGCCAGCAGCTGGGATCAGGGCTCCTACAATGAGCAGTTCTTC; cdr3_aa: CASSWDQGSYNEQFF
clone_size: -; j_call: TRBJ1-2; v_call: TRBV5-8; cdr3_length: 15; d_call: TRBD1; cdr3_nt: TGTGCCAGCAGCTCCGGACAGGGAGTTTACTATGGCTACACCTTC; cdr3_aa: CASSSGQGVYYGYTF
clone_size: once; j_call: TRBJ2-7; v_call: TRBV28; cdr3_length: 12; d_call: TRBD1; cdr3_nt: TGTGCCAGCAGGCGACAGGGATACGAGCTGTACTTC; cdr3_aa: CASRRQGYELYF
clone_size: few; j_call: TRBJ2-3; v_call: TRBV7-6; cdr3_length: 14; d_call: -; cdr3_nt: TGTGCCAGCAGCCGCCAGGTGGACCCCAGTACGCAGTATTTT; cdr3_aa: CASSRQVDPSTQYF
clone_size: -; j_call: TRBJ1-6; v_call: TRBV12-3/TRBV12-4; cdr3_length: 12; d_call: -; cdr3_nt: TGTGCCAGCAGTTTACCGACCGGGGGACTCCACTTT; cdr3_aa: CASSLPTGGLHF
clone_size: -; j_call: TRBJ2-7; v_call: TRBV5-1; cdr3_length: 13; d_call: -; cdr3_nt: TGCGCCAGCAGCTTGGGGGACTTGCACGAGCAGTACTTC; cdr3_aa: CASSLGDLHEQYF
clone_size: -; j_call: TRBJ2-1; v_call: TRBV20-1; cdr3_length: 13; d_call: -; cdr3_nt: TGCAGTGCTAGAGATGGGGGTAACAATGAGCAGTTCTTC; cdr3_aa: CSARDGGNNEQFF
clone_size: -; j_call: TRBJ2-3; v_call: TRBV6-2/TRBV6-3; cdr3_length: 14; d_call: -; cdr3_nt: TGTGCCAGCAGTCCTCTTAGGGGTCCAGATACGCAGTATTTT; cdr3_aa: CASSPLRGPDTQYF
clone_size: -; j_call: TRBJ1-1; v_call: TRBV7-3; cdr3_length: 17; d_call: -; cdr3_nt: TGTGCCAGCAGTCCTGGGGGTTCAGGGCCGGTCAACACTGAAGCTTTCTTT; cdr3_aa: CASSPGGSGPVNTEAFF
clone_size: few; j_call: TRBJ2-7; v_call: TRBV5-5; cdr3_length: 15; d_call: -; cdr3_nt: TGTGCCAGCACCCCGACGCGAGACAGGCCCTACGAGCAGTACTTC; cdr3_aa: CASTPTRDRPYEQYF
clone_size: -; j_call: TRBJ2-4; v_call: TRBV7-2; cdr3_length: 15; d_call: TRBD2; cdr3_nt: TGTGCCAGCAGCCGTAGCGGGGGACCGCTCGGGGAGCAGTACTTC; cdr3_aa: CASSRSGGPLGEQYF
clone_size: -; j_call: TRBJ2-5; v_call: TRBV5-5; cdr3_length: 16; d_call: -; cdr3_nt: TGTGCCAGCAGCTTGGCTCGGGGGGCGTACCAAGAGACCCAGTACTTC; cdr3_aa: CASSLARGAYQETQYF
clone_size: few; j_call: TRBJ1-3; v_call: TRBV20-1; cdr3_length: 14; d_call: -; cdr3_nt: TGCAGTGCTAGGCTCGGAAGCTCTGGAAACACCATATATTTT; cdr3_aa: CSARLGSSGNTIYF
clone_size: -; j_call: TRBJ2-5; v_call: TRBV20-1; cdr3_length: 15; d_call: -; cdr3_nt: TGCAGTGCCGTCCCGGTCCCTAGTGGCCAAGAGACCCAGTACTTC; cdr3_aa: CSAVPVPSGQETQYF
clone_size: -; j_call: TRBJ2-6; v_call: TRBV7-2; cdr3_length: 18; d_call: TRBD1; cdr3_nt: TGTGCCAGCAGCTTATCGACAGGGGCAGGGTCTGGGGCCAACGTCCTGACTTTC; cdr3_aa: CASSLSTGAGSGANVLTF
clone_size: -; j_call: TRBJ2-5; v_call: TRBV6-2/TRBV6-3; cdr3_length: 14; d_call: -; cdr3_nt: TGTGCCACCAACAGGGCGGACCTCCAAGAGACCCAGTACTTC; cdr3_aa: CATNRADLQETQYF
clone_size: -; j_call: TRBJ2-7; v_call: TRBV7-6; cdr3_length: 13; d_call: -; cdr3_nt: TGTGCCAGCAGCTTAGCATGGACAATGGACCAGTACTTC; cdr3_aa: CASSLAWTMDQYF
clone_size: -; j_call: TRBJ2-7; v_call: TRBV13; cdr3_length: 16; d_call: -; cdr3_nt: TGTGCCAGCGGCCCCGCTAGCGCCCATGCCCATTACGAGCAGTACTTC; cdr3_aa: CASGPASAHAHYEQYF
clone_size: -; j_call: TRBJ1-6; v_call: TRBV7-2; cdr3_length: 18; d_call: TRBD1; cdr3_nt: TGTGCCAGCAGCCGATACCCCCAGGGACAGGGTGGGAATTCACCCCTCCACTTT; cdr3_aa: CASSRYPQGQGGNSPLHF
clone_size: -; j_call: TRBJ2-1; v_call: TRBV2; cdr3_length: 17; d_call: TRBD2; cdr3_nt: TGTGCCAGCAGTGAGGGTAGCGGGGGACATTATCACTACGAGCAGTTCTTC; cdr3_aa: CASSEGSGGHYHYEQFF
clone_size: -; j_call: TRBJ2-3; v_call: TRBV9; cdr3_length: 14; d_call: -; cdr3_nt: TGTGCCAGCAGCGTATCTCCGATCCCAGATACGCAGTATTTT; cdr3_aa: CASSVSPIPDTQYF
clone_size: -; j_call: TRBJ1-6; v_call: TRBV10-3; cdr3_length: 13; d_call: TRBD1; cdr3_nt: TGTGCCACCGAGACAGGGGGTAATTCACCCCTCCACTTT; cdr3_aa: CATETGGNSPLHF
clone_size: -; j_call: TRBJ1-2; v_call: TRBV18; cdr3_length: 14; d_call: -; cdr3_nt: TGTGCCAGCTCACCACCACAGACTAACTATGGCTACACCTTC; cdr3_aa: CASSPPQTNYGYTF
clone_size: -; j_call: TRBJ2-3; v_call: TRBV25-1; cdr3_length: 13; d_call: -; cdr3_nt: TGTGCCAGCAGTGAATACATAGGGGCTACGCAGTATTTT; cdr3_aa: CASSEYIGATQYF
clone_size: once; j_call: TRBJ1-6; v_call: TRBV7-9; cdr3_length: 15; d_call: -; cdr3_nt: TGTGCCAGCAGCTTCACAGGCCATAGGCGATCACCCCTCCACTTT; cdr3_aa: CASSFTGHRRSPLHF
clone_size: -; j_call: TRBJ2-5; v_call: TRBV7-2; cdr3_length: 16; d_call: TRBD2; cdr3_nt: TGTGCCAGCAGCTTAATGGTCCGGGGGGGGCTGGAGACCCAGTACTTC; cdr3_aa: CASSLMVRGGLETQYF
clone_size: -; j_call: TRBJ2-1; v_call: TRBV7-2; cdr3_length: 12; d_call: -; cdr3_nt: TGTGCCAGCAGCTTACCTGGCGGTGAGCAGTTCTTC; cdr3_aa: CASSLPGGEQFF
clone_size: -; j_call: TRBJ2-5; v_call: TRBV12-3/TRBV12-4; cdr3_length: 14; d_call: -; cdr3_nt: TGTGCCAGCAGACCCAACAGGGGAGGGGAGACCCAGTACTTC; cdr3_aa: CASRPNRGGETQYF
clone_size: once; j_call: TRBJ1-1; v_call: TRBV6-2/TRBV6-3; cdr3_length: 13; d_call: -; cdr3_nt: TGTGCCAGCAGCAGGACGGTCCCCGCTGAAGCTTTCTTT; cdr3_aa: CASSRTVPAEAFF
clone_size: few; j_call: TRBJ1-4; v_call: TRBV4-1; cdr3_length: 16; d_call: TRBD1; cdr3_nt: TGCGCCAGCAGCCAAGGGGGACAGGCGCGAAATGAAAAACTGTTTTTT; cdr3_aa: CASSQGGQARNEKLFF